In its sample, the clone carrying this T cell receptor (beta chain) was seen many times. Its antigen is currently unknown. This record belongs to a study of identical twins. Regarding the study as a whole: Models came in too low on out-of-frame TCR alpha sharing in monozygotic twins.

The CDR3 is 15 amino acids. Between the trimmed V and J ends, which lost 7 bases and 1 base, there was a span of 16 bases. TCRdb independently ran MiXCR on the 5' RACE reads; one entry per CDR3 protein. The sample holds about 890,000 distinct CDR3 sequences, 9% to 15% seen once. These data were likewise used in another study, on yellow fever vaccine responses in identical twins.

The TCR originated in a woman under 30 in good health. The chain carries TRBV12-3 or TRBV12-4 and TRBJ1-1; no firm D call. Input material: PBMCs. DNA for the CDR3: TGTGCCAGCAACCTGGACGGAATTAGGAACACTGAAGCTTTCTTT. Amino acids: CASNLDGIRNTEAFF.